The 27 T cell receptor beta chains below all came from one sample that was sequenced in a study of post-analysis software for immune sequencing data. cDNA libraries for TCR beta contained unique molecular identifiers. In TCRdb, the PCR reads were re-called with MiXCR into one record per CDR3 protein. The profile shows about half a million distinct CDR3 sequences, nearly 45% of them singletons. Their antigen targets remain unknown. General study points: When patients were compared with controls, about 5 TRBV segments were more frequent, TRBV5-6, TRBV5-1 and TRBV20-1 among them.

Sequencing used blood. The receptor source for this set is a girl between 5 and 17 years old with multiple sclerosis.

This clonotype has just a few counts. This chain links TRBV5-1 with TRBJ2-5, with a possible D match to TRBD1 (6 bases). The CDR3 spans 15 residues. Trimming shortened V by 4 bases and J by 5 bases, and 18 bases separated the two germline ends. CDR1 SGHRS and CDR2 YFSETQ come from the germline V gene. This CDR3 is CASSALASGVETQYF. CDR3 DNA: TGCGCCAGCAGCGCCTTGGCGTCAGGGGTGGAGACCCAGTACTTC. The entire variable domain, with the rest obtained from reference TRBV5-1 and TRBJ2-5, is as follows: KAGVTQTPRYLIKTRGQQVTLSCSPISGHRSVSWYQQTPGQGLQFLFEYFSETQRNKGNFPGRFSGRQFSNSRSEMNVSTLELGDSALYLCASSALASGVETQYFGPGTRLLVL.

The chain combines TRBV29-1 with TRBJ2-5; 9 bases agree with TRBD2. The germline CDR1 and CDR2 sequences are SQVTM and ANQGSEA. The CDR3 has 13 amino acids. V lost 7 bases to trimming and J lost 4 bases; unmatched junction nucleotides: 7. This CDR3 is CSAGSGRRETQYF. CDR3 nucleotides: TGCAGCGCTGGTAGCGGGAGAAGAGAGACCCAGTACTTC.

This chain connects TRBV5-1 to TRBJ2-3; 10 bases agree with TRBD2. The germline CDR1 and CDR2 sequences are SGHRS and YFSETQ. J lost 2 bases, V lost 4 bases, and 4 bases had no gene match. The CDR3 covers 15 residues. In nucleotides, the CDR3 is TGCGCCAGCAGCGTGGGGACTAGCGACACAGATACGCAGTATTTT. Amino acid sequence: CASSVGTSDTDTQYF.

V and J are TRBV20-1 and TRBJ2-7; TRBD2 matches 7 bases. The CDR3 extends over 14 amino acids. CDR1 DFQATT and CDR2 SNEGSKA come from the germline V gene (reference sequence). V dropped 0 bases and J dropped 5; count of bases not matched to a gene: 7. The CDR3 protein is CSARDSRTRNEQYF. The DNA for the CDR3 is TGCAGTGCTAGAGATAGCAGGACTAGGAACGAGCAGTACTTC.

The gene calls are TRBV20-1 and TRBJ1-5; no definite D call. Trimming pared 5 bases from V and 3 bases from J, leaving 5 bases between. The length of the CDR3 is 11 residues. The germline CDR1 and CDR2 sequences are DFQATT and SNEGSKA (reference sequence). The CDR3 nucleotides are TGCAGTGCTTCAGTCAATCAGCCCCAGCATTTT. This codes for CSASVNQPQHF.

The chain employs TRBV5-1 and TRBJ2-5, with D unresolved. Germline CDR1 reads SGHRS; CDR2 reads YFSETQ. The ends were cut back, 0 bases at V and 1 base at J, with 7 bases in the middle. The CDR3 totals 14 residues. This CDR3 is CASSLDPPQETQYF. Here the CDR3 DNA reads TGCGCCAGCAGCTTGGACCCTCCCCAAGAGACCCAGTACTTC.

The chain is built from TRBV12-3 or TRBV12-4 and TRBJ2-1; the match to TRBD2 covers 9 bases. After removal of 6 bases from V and 5 bases from J, the junction contained 5 bases not matched to a gene. This CDR3 has 14 amino acids. CDR3 protein: CASRRLAEDNEQFF. The CDR3 bases are TGTGCCAGCAGAAGACTAGCGGAGGACAATGAGCAGTTCTTC.

This clonotype came up a few times. The chain combines TRBV10-3 with TRBJ2-5; weak D call: TRBD1 (6 bases). Germline CDR1 ENHRY, CDR2 SYGVKD. V lost 3 bases, J lost 3 bases, and 8 bases lay in between. The CDR3 extends over 13 amino acids. CDR3 DNA sequence: TGTGCCATCAGTGAATACAGGGAAGAGACCCAGTACTTC. Encoded protein: CAISEYREETQYF.

This clonotype was seen a few times. The chain combines TRBV29-1 with TRBJ2-5, with a possible D match to TRBD2 (6 bases). CDR1 and CDR2 (germline): SQVTM, ANQGSEA. V gave up 7 bases and J gave up 5 bases, with 14 bases separating them. This CDR3 has 12 amino acids. The CDR3 coding sequence is TGCAGCGGCGGAGGGAGATCGGAGACCCAGTACTTC. It specifies CSGGGRSETQYF.

This clonotype was detected a few times. V is TRBV24-1 and J is TRBJ2-3, with 8 bases aligning to TRBD2. The junction had 5 bases not matched to a gene; V was cut back by 3 bases and J by 4 bases. The CDR3 length is 15 residues. Germline CDR1 reads KGHDR; CDR2 reads SFDVKD. CDR3 loop: CATSDIREGSDTQYF. CDR3 DNA: TGTGCCACCAGTGATATACGGGAGGGATCAGATACGCAGTATTTT.

There are a few counts of this clonotype. The V call is TRBV5-6, the J call TRBJ2-7, with 7 bases lining up with TRBD1. The J segment lost 5 bases and the V segment lost 3 bases, leaving 5 bases of the junction unmatched. The CDR3 has 13 amino acids. The germline V gene encodes CDR1 SGHDT and CDR2 YYEEEE. CDR3 nucleotides: TGTGCCAGCAGCTGGACAGGTCTCCACGAGCAGTACTTC. Protein product: CASSWTGLHEQYF.

The chain joins TRBV4-1 to TRBJ2-4; D is uncertain. The J call is uncertain, as TRBJ2-7 better fits the DNA end. The CDR3 is made up of 15 amino acids. Germline V CDR1 and CDR2: MGHRA, YSYEKL. CDR3 region: CASSPLTPRSDEQYF. For the CDR3, the DNA is TGCGCCAGCAGCCCGCTGACCCCAAGGTCGGACGAGCAGTACTTC.

The genes are TRBV7-8 and TRBJ2-3, with TRBD2 as a possible D gene (6 bases). Germline V gene lookup returns CDR1 SGHVS and CDR2 FQNEAQ. The CDR3 contains 16 residues. V lost 4 bases to trimming and J lost 0 bases, with 14 bases between them. The CDR3 reads CASSWRGYTSTDTQYF. The DNA for the CDR3 is TGTGCCAGCAGCTGGCGGGGCTATACCAGCACAGATACGCAGTATTTT.

The chain combines TRBV7-2 with TRBJ2-5; TRBD1 is a possible D gene (5 bases). The V end lost 0 bases, the J end lost 5 bases, and 13 bases lay between the germline ends. Germline values: CDR1 SGHTA, CDR2 FQGNSA. This CDR3 is built from 15 residues. The CDR3 reads CASSLAQGAFETQYF. The CDR3 bases are TGTGCCAGCAGCTTAGCTCAGGGCGCCTTCGAGACCCAGTACTTC.

The gene calls are TRBV20-1 and TRBJ1-3; no definite D call. This CDR3 is 14 amino acids long. Germline V gene lookup returns CDR1 DFQATT and CDR2 SNEGSKA (reference sequence). The chain's CDR3 is CSALAGTSGNTIYF. As DNA, the CDR3 is TGCAGCGCACTTGCTGGCACCTCTGGAAACACCATATATTTT.

Concerning this clonotype itself: A junction end diverges from the germline sequence, so it may reflect a read error. The chain is built from TRBV7-3 and TRBJ2-3; possible D gene TRBD2, 6 bases. This CDR3 is 15 amino acids long. Germline CDR1 is SGHTA and CDR2 is FQGTGA. CDR3 sequence reads: CASSPSGLSTDMQYF. The CDR3 coding sequence is TGTGCCAGCAGCCCTTCGGGACTTAGCACAGATATGCAGTATTTT.

This rearrangement joins TRBV6-5 to TRBJ2-1; D is possibly TRBD2 (6 bases). The V gene's germline CDR1 is MNHEY and CDR2 SVGAGI. The CDR3 length is 16 residues. V lost 0 bases to trimming and J lost 4 bases, with 13 bases between them. The CDR3 DNA reads TGTGCCAGCAGTTACTCAAGGGTGGGGACTTACAATGAGCAGTTCTTC. Protein sequence: CASSYSRVGTYNEQFF.

This clonotype occurred once. This sequence joins TRBV28 and TRBJ2-5; D ambiguous. Germline V lookup: CDR1 MDHEN, CDR2 SYDVKM. The CDR3 length is 13 residues. V was cut by 7 bases and J by 1 base, with 10 bases left in between. CDR3 nucleotide sequence: TGTGCCAGCAAGGGCCGGATCCAAGAGACCCAGTACTTC. This translates into CASKGRIQETQYF. Combining the CDR3 with reference TRBV28 and TRBJ2-5 gives the whole variable domain DVKVTQSSRYLVKRTGEKVFLECVQDMDHENMFWYRQDPGLGLRLIYFSYDVKMKEKGDIPEGYSVSREKKERFSLILESASTNQTSMYLCASKGRIQETQYFGPGTRLLVL.

The chain has TRBV4-1 and TRBJ2-3, with 9 positions matching TRBD1. Germline V gives CDR1 MGHRA, CDR2 YSYEKL. The CDR3 consists of 15 residues. Trimming cost V 4 bases and J 4 bases; bases outside gene matches: 6. This chain's CDR3 is CASSRRTGVSDTQYF. In DNA, the CDR3 is TGCGCCAGCAGCCGGCGGACAGGGGTTTCAGATACGCAGTATTTT.

The chain uses TRBV12-3 or TRBV12-4 and TRBJ2-1; TRBD1 matches 10 bases. With 5 bases clipped from V and 1 base from J, the junction kept 5 bases outside the gene matches. The CDR3 extends over 16 amino acids. CDR3 protein: CASSPRQGASYNEQFF. CDR3 sequence (DNA): TGTGCCAGCAGTCCAAGACAGGGGGCATCCTACAATGAGCAGTTCTTC.

This chain joins TRBV9 and TRBJ2-5; D not certain. CDR3 length equals 15 residues. Germline lookup yields CDR1 SGDLS and CDR2 YYNGEE. V was clipped by 0 bases and J by 5 bases, with 14 bases between them. The CDR3 bases are TGTGCCAGCAGCGTAGATCCGGATTGGGTCGAGACCCAGTACTTC. This sequence encodes CASSVDPDWVETQYF. The variable domain in full, with the rest retrieved from reference TRBV9 and TRBJ2-5, is DSGVTQTPKHLITATGQRVTLRCSPRSGDLSVYWYQQSLDQGLQFLIQYYNGEERAKGNILERFSAQQFPDLHSELNLSSLELGDSALYFCASSVDPDWVETQYFGPGTRLLVL.

In this sample, this clonotype turned up a few times. The CDR3 DNA follows: TGCAGTGCTAGAGCATCACTTAACACTGAAGCTTTCTTT. It encodes CSARASLNTEAFF. The rearrangement joins TRBV20-1 to TRBJ1-1; D gene uncertain. Germline CDR1 and CDR2: DFQATT and SNEGSKA (reference sequence). CDR3 length equals 13 residues. Trimming stripped 1 base from V and 2 bases from J, with 8 bases between.

The gene calls are TRBV4-3 and TRBJ2-5; 10 bases line up with TRBD1. Judging by the DNA end, TRBJ2-7 fits better; the J call may be wrong. The length of the CDR3 is 16 residues. CDR1 and CDR2 (germline): LGHNA, YSLEER. CDR3 protein: CASSQDWGQGMGEQYF. The CDR3 nucleotides read TGCGCCAGCAGCCAAGATTGGGGACAGGGGATGGGCGAGCAGTACTTC.

This rearrangement joins TRBV7-9 to TRBJ1-2; D remains unclear. The germline V and J ends were trimmed by 5 bases and 2 bases, with 12 bases remaining between them. The CDR3 is 14 residues long. From germline, CDR1 is SEHNR and CDR2 FQNEAQ (reference sequence). In nucleotides, the CDR3 is TGTGCCAGCAGCGCGCGGACGGGGAACTATGGCTACACCTTC. Translating it yields CASSARTGNYGYTF.

In its sample, this clonotype was seen a few times. V gene TRBV9 combines with J gene TRBJ2-1, with TRBD1 matching over 8 bases. This CDR3 is built from 17 residues. CDR1 is SGDLS, CDR2 YYNGEE, per germline. V was pared by 0 bases and J by 6 bases, with 11 bases of the junction left unmatched. CDR3 region: CASSVEMGQASGNEQFF. CDR3 sequence (DNA): TGTGCCAGCAGCGTAGAGATGGGACAGGCTTCGGGCAATGAGCAGTTCTTC.

The CDR3 DNA sequence: TGTGCCAGCAGCTTTTCCGGGACAGCAAGCAATCAGCCCCAGCATTTT. Translation: CASSFSGTASNQPQHF. The V call is TRBV7-9, the J call TRBJ1-5; TRBD1 matches 7 bases. Germline V gene lookup returns CDR1 SEHNR and CDR2 FQNEAQ (reference sequence). After removal of 3 bases from V and 1 base from J, the junction contained 6 bases not matched to a gene. This CDR3 comprises 16 residues.

About this clonotype: At one end, the junction sequence differs from germline, possibly due to a read error. The rearrangement uses TRBV5-1 and TRBJ2-1, with TRBD1 as a possible D gene (6 bases). The germline CDR1 and CDR2 sequences are SGHRS and YFSETQ. CDR3 size: 15 residues. DNA of the CDR3: TGCGCCGGCAGCTTGAACAGGGCCAAAAACAATGAGCAGTTCTTC. Encoded protein: CAGSLNRAKNNEQFF.